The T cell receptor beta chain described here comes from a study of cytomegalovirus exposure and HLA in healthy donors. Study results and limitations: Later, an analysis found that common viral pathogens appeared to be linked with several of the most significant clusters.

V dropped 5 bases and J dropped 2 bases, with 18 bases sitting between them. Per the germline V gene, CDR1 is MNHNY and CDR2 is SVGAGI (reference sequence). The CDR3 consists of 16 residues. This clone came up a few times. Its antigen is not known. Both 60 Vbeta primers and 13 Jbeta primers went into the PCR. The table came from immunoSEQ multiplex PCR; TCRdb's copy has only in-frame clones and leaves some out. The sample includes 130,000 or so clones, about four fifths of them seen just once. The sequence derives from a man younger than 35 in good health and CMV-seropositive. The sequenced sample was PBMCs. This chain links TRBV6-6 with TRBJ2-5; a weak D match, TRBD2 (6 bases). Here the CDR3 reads CASSNPPAGRQETQYF. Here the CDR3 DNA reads TGTGCCAGCAGTAACCCCCCAGCGGGCCGACAAGAGACCCAGTACTTC.